What follows are 25 T cell receptor beta chains derived from one specimen sequenced in a study of blood T cell repertoires in COVID-19. Some clones are missing from TCRdb's copy, which holds only in-frame ones; the method was immunoSEQ multiplex PCR. This sample yields approximately 47,000 clones, of which under 85% are seen a single time; around 10% belongs to the top ten. Material for sequencing was peripheral blood. All receptors come from a man in his sixties with acute or convalescent COVID-19.

The CDR3 sequence: CASSPSRGREGNTEAFF. CDR3 nucleotide sequence: TGTGCCAGCAGCCCATCACGGGGGAGGGAGGGGAACACTGAAGCTTTCTTT. This chain uses TRBV9 with TRBJ1-1; a weak D match, TRBD1 (5 bases). Trimming shortened V by 4 bases and J by 1 base, and 20 bases separated the two germline ends. CDR1 is SGDLS, CDR2 YYNGEE, per germline. The CDR3 contains 17 residues.

The chain uses TRBV7-9 and TRBJ1-1; 8 nucleotides agree with TRBD1. CDR1 and CDR2 (germline): SEHNR, FQNEAQ (reference sequence). V was clipped by 1 base and J by 4 bases; unmatched bases: 8. The CDR3 is 16 residues long. CDR3 residues: CASSLGPDRGATEAFF. As DNA, the CDR3 is TGTGCCAGCAGCTTAGGGCCCGACAGGGGCGCCACTGAAGCTTTCTTT.

V usage is TRBV27 and J usage is TRBJ1-1; 11 nucleotides align to TRBD1. From germline, CDR1 is MNHEY and CDR2 SMNVEV (reference sequence). V dropped 3 bases and J dropped 4; count of bases not matched to a gene: 4. The CDR3 has 15 residues. The CDR3 reads CASSFLGTGGTEAFF. CDR3 sequence (DNA): TGTGCCAGCAGTTTCCTCGGGACAGGGGGCACTGAAGCTTTCTTT.

This clone was seen a handful of times. The V gene is TRBV29-1, the J gene TRBJ2-2; D might be TRBD1 (5 bases). Trimming removed 0 bases from V and 4 bases from J, with 9 bases in between. CDR1 SQVTM and CDR2 ANQGSEA come from the germline V gene. The CDR3 spans 14 residues. The CDR3 nucleotides read TGCAGCGTTGAAGATCAGGGTAGCACCGGGGAGCTGTTTTTT. Protein product: CSVEDQGSTGELFF.

The CDR3 DNA sequence: TGTGCCAGTAGGAAAGGGGGGGACACTGAAGCTTTCTTT. This encodes CASRKGGDTEAFF. This chain links TRBV19 with TRBJ1-1, with D possibly TRBD1 on 6 matching bases. V was clipped by 6 bases and J by 3 bases, with 11 bases between them. Per the germline V gene, CDR1 is LNHDA and CDR2 is SQIVND (reference sequence). This CDR3 has 13 residues.

The CDR3 bases are TGTGCCAGCAGTGACCCAACCCCGGGACAGAGCTCCTACGAGCAGTACTTC. It encodes CASSDPTPGQSSYEQYF. This chain connects TRBV6-4 to TRBJ2-7, with TRBD1 matching over 7 bases. Per the germline V gene, CDR1 is MRHNA and CDR2 is SNTAGT. The CDR3 extends over 17 amino acids. V lost 2 bases, J lost 0 bases, and 10 bases stayed unmatched.

The genes are TRBV29-1 and TRBJ1-2; the D gene is possibly TRBD1 (6 bases). The CDR3 runs 12 residues. V was clipped by 6 bases and J by 8 bases, with 16 bases between them. Germline V CDR1 and CDR2: SQVTM, ANQGSEA. The chain's CDR3 is CSVDYRDLGYTF. The CDR3 DNA reads as TGCAGCGTAGATTACAGGGATCTGGGCTACACCTTC.

The chain carries TRBV10-1 and TRBJ1-1; tentatively, D is TRBD1 (6 bases). The CDR3 contains 14 residues. Germline lookup yields CDR1 WNHNN and CDR2 SYGVQD (reference sequence). Trimming took 2 bases from V and 4 from J, leaving 11 bases between them. The CDR3, as DNA: TGCGCCAGCAGTGAGCTACAGGGCTCCACTGAAGCTTTCTTT. It codes for CASSELQGSTEAFF.

The V gene is TRBV7-9, the J gene TRBJ1-1, with 7 bases that match TRBD1. V trimming: 5 bases; J trimming: 0 bases; junction bases outside the gene matches: 3. The CDR3 covers 14 residues. The germline V gene encodes CDR1 SEHNR and CDR2 FQNEAQ (reference sequence). Written as DNA, the CDR3 is TGTGCCAGCAGCCCGGGACAGATGAACACTGAAGCTTTCTTT. As protein: CASSPGQMNTEAFF.

The V and J genes are TRBV4-3 and TRBJ1-6; TRBD1 might be the D (5 bases). The CDR3 loop spans 14 amino acids. Between the trimmed V and J ends, which lost 4 bases and 7 bases, there was a span of 11 bases. CDR1 LGHNA and CDR2 YSLEER come from the germline V gene. CDR3 coding DNA: TGCGCCAGCAGCCGAGAAGGGGAAAATTCACCCCTCCACTTT. Its protein is CASSREGENSPLHF.

The genes are TRBV2 and TRBJ2-7; D call uncertain. The germline CDR1 and CDR2 sequences are SNHLY and FYNNEI. V lost 5 bases and J lost 12, with 14 bases in between. This CDR3 region has 11 residues. CDR3 in amino acids: CASSFSFKRYF. CDR3 nucleotides: TGTGCCAGCAGTTTTAGTTTTAAAAGGTACTTC. Full variable domain (rest looked up from reference TRBV2 and TRBJ2-7): EPEVTQTPSHQVTQMGQEVILRCVPISNHLYFYWYRQILGQKVEFLVSFYNNEISEKSEIFDDQFSVERPDGSNFTLKIRSTKLEDSAMYFCASSFSFKRYFGPGTRLTVT.

The rearrangement links TRBV19 to TRBJ1-6; D possibly corresponds to TRBD1 (5 bases). V lost 7 bases and J 10 bases, leaving 26 bases between the germline ends. Germline assignment: CDR1 LNHDA and CDR2 SQIVND (reference sequence). CDR3 length: 17 amino acids. The CDR3 region has the DNA TGTGCCAGTAACTCCCCCGGCGAGGAGGGGATTTTCTCACCCCTCCACTTT. Its translation is CASNSPGEEGIFSPLHF.

This chain connects TRBV6-5 to TRBJ1-1; TRBD1 agrees at 9 bases. Germline V gene data show CDR1 as MNHEY and CDR2 as SVGAGI. CDR3 length equals 13 residues. V lost 6 bases, J lost 6 bases, and 5 bases stayed unmatched. The CDR3 coding sequence is TGTGCCAGCAGCCCACAGGGGGCCTCTGAAGCTTTCTTT. Its protein product is CASSPQGASEAFF.

The chain is built from TRBV6-5 and TRBJ1-6, with a weak D call TRBD1 (6 bases). V lost 6 bases, J lost 10 bases, and 13 bases lay in between. The CDR3 covers 13 residues. Germline V gives CDR1 MNHEY, CDR2 SVGAGI. The CDR3 region is CASSWTAGSPLHF. CDR3 DNA: TGTGCCAGCAGCTGGACAGCTGGGTCACCCCTCCACTTT.

CDR3 residues: CATSDRQGGAFF. In DNA, the CDR3 is TGTGCCACCAGTGATAGACAGGGTGGAGCTTTCTTT. The chain employs TRBV24-1 and TRBJ1-1; TRBD1 aligns across 7 bases. Trimming cost V 3 bases and J 10 bases; bases outside gene matches: 4. Germline V gives CDR1 KGHDR, CDR2 SFDVKD. The CDR3 covers 12 residues.

This rearrangement joins TRBV9 to TRBJ1-2; D not certain. V shed 0 bases and J shed 2 bases, with 5 bases lying between them. Per germline, CDR1 SGDLS and CDR2 YYNGEE. CDR3 length: 13 amino acids. CDR3 sequence: CASSVEENYGYTF. Written as DNA, the CDR3 is TGTGCCAGCAGCGTAGAAGAGAACTATGGCTACACCTTC. The whole variable domain, remainder taken from reference TRBV9 and TRBJ1-2, is DSGVTQTPKHLITATGQRVTLRCSPRSGDLSVYWYQQSLDQGLQFLIQYYNGEERAKGNILERFSAQQFPDLHSELNLSSLELGDSALYFCASSVEENYGYTFGSGTRLTVV.

This clone occurred once. V and J are TRBV6-5 and TRBJ1-4, with 7 bases aligning to TRBD1. Trimming removed 6 bases from V and 0 bases from J; junction bases left unmatched: 1. CDR1 MNHEY and CDR2 SVGAGI come from the germline V gene. The CDR3 is made up of 14 amino acids. DNA of the CDR3: TGTGCCAGCAGGCAGGGGGCAACTAATGAAAAACTGTTTTTT. Translated: CASRQGATNEKLFF.

In its sample, this clone is medium-sized. The chain carries TRBV4-1 and TRBJ1-2; no clear D gene. Germline V gene lookup returns CDR1 MGHRA and CDR2 YSYEKL. The CDR3 runs to 15 residues. With 2 bases removed from V and 4 bases from J, the gap between germline ends came to 14 bases. The CDR3 DNA reads as TGCGCCAGCAGCCAATCCGGGGAAGCTGGCTATGGCTACACCTTC. Its protein is CASSQSGEAGYGYTF.

The chain employs TRBV19 and TRBJ1-1, with 10 bases lining up with TRBD1. Germline values: CDR1 LNHDA, CDR2 SQIVND (reference sequence). J gave up 4 bases and V 7 bases, and 9 bases lay outside the gene matches. CDR3 length: 15 residues. The CDR3 region is CASKDRGHGSTEAFF. CDR3 coding DNA: TGTGCCAGTAAAGACAGGGGGCATGGTAGCACTGAAGCTTTCTTT.

The chain employs TRBV7-3 and TRBJ2-7, with D possibly TRBD2 on 5 matching bases. The V gene lost 1 base and the J gene lost 0 bases, with 10 bases spanning the gap. This CDR3 is built from 15 residues. Germline CDR1 reads SGHTA; CDR2 reads FQGTGA. The CDR3, as DNA: TGTGCCAGCAGCTTAAACCCAGGAGGCTCCTACGAGCAGTACTTC. This sequence encodes CASSLNPGGSYEQYF.

This clone was recorded a few times. V usage is TRBV9 and J usage is TRBJ2-7; 8 bases align to TRBD1. The CDR3 extends over 12 amino acids. Germline CDR1 is SGDLS and CDR2 is YYNGEE. J was trimmed by 6 bases and V by 5 bases; bases with no gene match: 4. As DNA, the CDR3 is TGTGCCAGCAGTGGACAGGGTGCCGAGCAGTACTTC. Encoded protein: CASSGQGAEQYF.

The chain uses TRBV5-4 and TRBJ2-1; D remains unclear. Trimming removed 4 bases from V and 7 bases from J, with 21 bases in between. The CDR3 is 16 amino acids. The germline gives CDR1 SGHNT, CDR2 YYREEE (reference sequence). For the CDR3, the DNA is TGTGCCAGCAGCGTCACCCGACACTCCTTGAATAATGAGCAGTTCTTC. Encoded protein: CASSVTRHSLNNEQFF.

The chain joins TRBV6-4 to TRBJ1-1; D might be TRBD1 (5 bases). The V and J ends lost 3 bases and 3 bases respectively, with 23 bases between them. The length of the CDR3 is 18 residues. Looked up from germline, CDR1 is MRHNA and CDR2 is SNTAGT. CDR3: CASSDAFRDGGEDTEAFF. The CDR3 coding sequence is TGTGCCAGCAGTGATGCGTTCCGGGACGGGGGGGAGGACACTGAAGCTTTCTTT.

This clone was detected once. V and J are TRBV30 and TRBJ1-2; 7 bases map to TRBD1. This CDR3 region has 13 residues. V lost 4 bases to trimming and J lost 2 bases; unmatched junction nucleotides: 4. Per the germline V gene, CDR1 is GTSNPN and CDR2 is SVGIG (reference sequence). The CDR3 region is CAWTSTGNYGYTF. For the CDR3, the DNA is TGTGCCTGGACCTCGACAGGGAACTATGGCTACACCTTC.

The V and J genes are TRBV18 and TRBJ1-2; TRBD1 agrees at 9 bases. The CDR3 sequence is 16 residues long. Trimming removed 4 bases from V and 2 bases from J; junction bases left unmatched: 8. The V gene's germline CDR1 is KGHSH and CDR2 LQKENI. The CDR3 region is CASSRWTGVFNYGYTF. CDR3 DNA sequence: TGTGCCAGCTCACGATGGACAGGGGTCTTCAACTATGGCTACACCTTC.